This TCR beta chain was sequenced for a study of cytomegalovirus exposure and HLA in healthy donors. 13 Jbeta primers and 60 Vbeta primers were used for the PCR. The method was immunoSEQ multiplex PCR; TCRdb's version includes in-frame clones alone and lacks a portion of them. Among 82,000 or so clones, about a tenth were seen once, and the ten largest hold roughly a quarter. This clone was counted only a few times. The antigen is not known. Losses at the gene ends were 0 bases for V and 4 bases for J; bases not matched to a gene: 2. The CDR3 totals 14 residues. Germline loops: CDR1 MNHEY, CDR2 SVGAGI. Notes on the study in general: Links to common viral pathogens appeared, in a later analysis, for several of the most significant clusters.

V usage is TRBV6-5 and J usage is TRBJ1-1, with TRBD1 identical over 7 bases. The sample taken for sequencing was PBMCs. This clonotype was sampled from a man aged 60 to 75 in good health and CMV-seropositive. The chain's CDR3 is CASSYSAGGTEAFF. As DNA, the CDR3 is TGTGCCAGCAGTTACTCGGCAGGGGGCACTGAAGCTTTCTTT.